These T cell receptor beta chains were read from a single sample in a study of cytomegalovirus exposure and HLA in healthy donors. Generated by immunoSEQ multiplex PCR, the TCRdb table keeps only in-frame clones and is missing some. This table holds about 190,000 clones, 75% to 90% found once. The specimen was PBMCs. These receptors all come from a middle-aged man in good health and CMV-seropositive. The CDR3 runs from the conserved cysteine through the conserved F or W. A D gene is named only where the DNA matches it firmly. Not all rows give a size; the values are once, few, many and, for expanded clones, a class.

>TRBV5-8|TRBJ1-1|13|-|once
TGTGCCAGCAGCTTGGTGCCCCGGGGTGAAGCTTTCTTT
CASSLVPRGEAFF
>TRBV4-2|TRBJ1-3|14|-|few
TGTGCCAGCAGCCAAGCGGGGGGTCAGGACACCATATATTTT
CASSQAGGQDTIYF
>TRBV7-9|TRBJ1-2|15|TRBD1|-
TGTGCCAGCAGCTTAACTACAGGGGGCATTGGTGGCTACACCTTC
CASSLTTGGIGGYTF
>TRBV11-3|TRBJ2-1|14|TRBD1|-
TGTGCCAGCAGCAAGGGACAGGGGAGCGATGAGCAGTTCTTC
CASSKGQGSDEQFF
>TRBV30|TRBJ2-3|17|-|-
TGTGCCTGGAGGGGACTGGCTCCTACCTATCTCACAGATACGCAGTATTTT
CAWRGLAPTYLTDTQYF
>TRBV9|TRBJ1-2|13|-|-
TGTGCCAGCAGCGTAGAGGGGCTCTATGGCTACACCTTC
CASSVEGLYGYTF
>TRBV6-1|TRBJ1-1|13|-|-
TGTGCCTCTCGGAGCAGGGTGAACACTGAAGCTTTCTTT
CASRSRVNTEAFF
>TRBV6-5|TRBJ2-7|15|-|few
TGTGCCAGCAGGTACCAGGTGGGGCTATTGTACGAGCAGTACTTC
CASRYQVGLLYEQYF
>TRBV7-9|TRBJ1-6|16|-|-
TGTGCCAGCAGCTTAGTCCCAGGGGCACGGCATTCACCCCTCCACTTT
CASSLVPGARHSPLHF
>TRBV4-1|TRBJ1-5|13|-|-
TGCGCCAGCAGCCAGGGGGGAACTCAGCCCCAGCATTTT
CASSQGGTQPQHF